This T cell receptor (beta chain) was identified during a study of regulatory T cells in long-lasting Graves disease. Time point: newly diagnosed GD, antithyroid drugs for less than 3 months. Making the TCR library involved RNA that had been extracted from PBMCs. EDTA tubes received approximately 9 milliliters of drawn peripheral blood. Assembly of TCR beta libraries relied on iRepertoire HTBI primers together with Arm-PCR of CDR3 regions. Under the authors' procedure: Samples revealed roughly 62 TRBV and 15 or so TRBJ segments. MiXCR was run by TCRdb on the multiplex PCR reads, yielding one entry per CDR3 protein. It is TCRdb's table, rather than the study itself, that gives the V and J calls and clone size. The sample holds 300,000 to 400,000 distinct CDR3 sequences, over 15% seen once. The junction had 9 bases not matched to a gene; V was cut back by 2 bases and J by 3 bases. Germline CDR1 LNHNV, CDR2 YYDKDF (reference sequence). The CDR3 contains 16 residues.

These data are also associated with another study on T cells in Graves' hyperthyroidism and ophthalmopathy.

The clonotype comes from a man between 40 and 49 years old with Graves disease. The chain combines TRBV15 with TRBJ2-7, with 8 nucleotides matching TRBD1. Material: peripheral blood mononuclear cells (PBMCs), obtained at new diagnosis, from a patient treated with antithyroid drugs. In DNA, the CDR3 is TGTGCCACCAGCAGACGTACCCTCGGGACAGGCTACGAGCAGTACTTC. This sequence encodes CATSRRTLGTGYEQYF.